This is a list of T cell receptor beta chains from one sample in a study of cytomegalovirus exposure and HLA in healthy donors. Repertoires were generated with immunoSEQ multiplex PCR, while TCRdb's copy carries only in-frame clones and drops some. The sample has 200,000 to 250,000 clones, over 65% seen once. Material: PBMCs. The receptors originated from a young man in good health and CMV-seronegative. Each CDR3 is given with its conserved first and last residue. A D gene is named only where the DNA matches it firmly. Clone size is not always given. Where it is, it says once, few, many or a class for expanded clones.

CDR3 protein: CASSSRGGYTF
CDR3 DNA: TGTGCCAGCAGCAGCAGGGGTGGCTACACCTTC
D gene: NA
V gene: TRBV11-2
J gene: TRBJ1-2
clone size: NA

CDR3 protein: CAWSPRGSNTEAFF
CDR3 DNA: TGTGCCTGGAGCCCTAGAGGATCCAACACTGAAGCTTTCTTT
D gene: NA
V gene: TRBV30
J gene: TRBJ1-1
clone size: NA

CDR3 protein: CASRPAGISSYEQYF
CDR3 DNA: TGTGCCAGCAGACCAGCGGGCATCAGCTCCTACGAGCAGTACTTC
D gene: NA
V gene: TRBV7-3
J gene: TRBJ2-7
clone size: once

CDR3 protein: CASSPIQGEGSGNTIYF
CDR3 DNA: TGTGCCAGCTCACCGATACAGGGGGAAGGATCTGGAAACACCATATATTTT
D gene: TRBD1
V gene: TRBV18
J gene: TRBJ1-3
clone size: few

CDR3 protein: CASSFLRAGASYEQYF
CDR3 DNA: TGTGCCAGCAGTTTCCTAAGGGCAGGGGCCTCCTACGAGCAGTACTTC
D gene: NA
V gene: TRBV28
J gene: TRBJ2-7
clone size: NA

CDR3 protein: CASSQLAGGWREQYF
CDR3 DNA: TGTGCCAGCAGTCAGCTAGCGGGAGGATGGCGCGAGCAGTACTTC
D gene: TRBD2
V gene: TRBV6-5
J gene: TRBJ2-7
clone size: NA

CDR3 protein: CASSYDRFYGYTF
CDR3 DNA: TGTGCCAGCAGTTACGACAGATTCTATGGCTACACCTTC
D gene: NA
V gene: TRBV6-5
J gene: TRBJ1-2
clone size: NA

CDR3 protein: CASSQDSRGRNEQFF
CDR3 DNA: TGCGCCAGCAGCCAAGATAGTAGGGGGCGCAATGAGCAGTTCTTC
D gene: TRBD1
V gene: TRBV4-1
J gene: TRBJ2-1
clone size: NA

CDR3 protein: CASSIGQGNQPQHF
CDR3 DNA: TGTGCCAGCAGTATCGGACAAGGCAATCAGCCCCAGCATTTT
D gene: NA
V gene: TRBV6-1
J gene: TRBJ1-5
clone size: NA

CDR3 protein: CAWSWQGGNTIYF
CDR3 DNA: TGTGCCTGGAGCTGGCAGGGAGGAAACACCATATATTTT
D gene: NA
V gene: TRBV30
J gene: TRBJ1-3
clone size: NA

CDR3 protein: CASSLRDRGLDEQYF
CDR3 DNA: TGTGCCAGCAGCCTCCGGGACAGGGGGCTCGACGAGCAGTACTTC
D gene: TRBD1
V gene: TRBV7-3
J gene: TRBJ2-7
clone size: NA

CDR3 protein: CAISAEKGTEAFF
CDR3 DNA: TGTGCCATCAGTGCCGAAAAGGGGACTGAAGCTTTCTTT
D gene: NA
V gene: TRBV10-3
J gene: TRBJ1-1
clone size: few

CDR3 protein: CASSETPLAGAQETQYF
CDR3 DNA: TGTGCCAGCAGTGAAACTCCCCTAGCGGGAGCACAAGAGACCCAGTACTTC
D gene: TRBD2
V gene: TRBV6-1
J gene: TRBJ2-5
clone size: NA

CDR3 protein: CASSLGATEAFF
CDR3 DNA: TGTGCCAGCAGTTTGGGGGCCACTGAAGCTTTCTTT
D gene: NA
V gene: TRBV28
J gene: TRBJ1-1
clone size: few

CDR3 protein: CAWSGGEASNQPQHF
CDR3 DNA: TGTGCCTGGTCTGGTGGCGAGGCTAGCAATCAGCCCCAGCATTTT
D gene: NA
V gene: TRBV30
J gene: TRBJ1-5
clone size: NA

CDR3 protein: CASSSFKEGGEKLFF
CDR3 DNA: TGCGCCAGCAGCTCCTTTAAGGAGGGCGGCGAAAAACTGTTTTTT
D gene: NA
V gene: TRBV5-1
J gene: TRBJ1-4
clone size: once

CDR3 protein: CASSYERVAGANVLTF
CDR3 DNA: TGTGCCAGCAGTTACGAACGGGTTGCTGGGGCCAACGTCCTGACTTTC
D gene: NA
V gene: TRBV6-5
J gene: TRBJ2-6
clone size: NA

CDR3 protein: CAWIQEPEAFF
CDR3 DNA: TGTGCCTGGATACAGGAGCCTGAAGCTTTCTTT
D gene: NA
V gene: TRBV30
J gene: TRBJ1-1
clone size: NA

CDR3 protein: CASSLGRGLVEKLFF
CDR3 DNA: TGTGCCAGCAGCTTAGGTAGGGGGCTGGTGGAAAAACTGTTTTTT
D gene: TRBD1
V gene: TRBV7-9
J gene: TRBJ1-4
clone size: once

CDR3 protein: CASTRTIGNTEAFF
CDR3 DNA: TGTGCCAGCACCCGGACAATTGGGAACACTGAAGCTTTCTTT
D gene: NA
V gene: TRBV2
J gene: TRBJ1-1
clone size: NA

CDR3 protein: CASLVRGPYEQYF
CDR3 DNA: TGTGCCAGCTTGGTCAGGGGCCCCTACGAGCAGTACTTC
D gene: NA
V gene: TRBV19
J gene: TRBJ2-7
clone size: NA

CDR3 protein: CASSNLQGNTIYF
CDR3 DNA: TGTGCCAGCAGCAACTTACAGGGAAACACCATATATTTT
D gene: NA
V gene: TRBV9
J gene: TRBJ1-3
clone size: NA

CDR3 protein: CASSYWPVRSTDTQYF
CDR3 DNA: TGTGCCAGCAGTTACTGGCCGGTCAGGAGCACAGATACGCAGTATTTT
D gene: NA
V gene: TRBV6-5
J gene: TRBJ2-3
clone size: few

CDR3 protein: CASSVDETGRNEQFF
CDR3 DNA: TGTGCCAGCAGCGTAGATGAGACAGGGCGCAATGAGCAGTTCTTC
D gene: TRBD1
V gene: TRBV9
J gene: TRBJ2-1
clone size: NA

CDR3 protein: CASSLDTGGYYNEQFF
CDR3 DNA: TGTGCCAGCAGCTTAGATACGGGGGGTTACTACAATGAGCAGTTCTTC
D gene: TRBD2
V gene: TRBV11-2
J gene: TRBJ2-1
clone size: NA

CDR3 protein: CTSSRGQGASITYEQYF
CDR3 DNA: TGCACCAGCAGCCGGGGACAGGGTGCTTCAATAACCTACGAGCAGTACTTC
D gene: NA
V gene: TRBV1
J gene: TRBJ2-7
clone size: NA

CDR3 protein: CASSLDTNTEAFF
CDR3 DNA: TGTGCCAGCAGCTTAGACACAAACACTGAAGCTTTCTTT
D gene: NA
V gene: TRBV7-3
J gene: TRBJ1-1
clone size: NA